The rows below give T cell receptor beta chains drawn from one sample of a study of T cells in Graves' hyperthyroidism and ophthalmopathy. TCRdb analysed the multiplex PCR reads with MiXCR anew, one entry per CDR3 protein. The data contain hundreds of thousands of distinct CDR3 sequences, roughly 15% of them seen just once; the ten biggest clones take up about 4.5%. What was sequenced was blood. Source of these receptors: a woman aged 40-49 years with Graves' ophthalmopathy. Both conserved end residues are part of each CDR3. The D gene is left open where the match is weak. A row's size may be missing; if present it is once, few, many or a size class.

j_call: TRBJ1-1
clone_size: NA
v_call: TRBV6-2/TRBV6-3
d_call: NA
cdr3_length: 13
cdr3_aa: CASTQGGAFEAFF
cdr3_nt: TGTGCCAGCACCCAGGGAGGGGCCTTTGAAGCTTTCTTT

j_call: TRBJ2-7
clone_size: many
v_call: TRBV7-9
d_call: TRBD2
cdr3_length: 15
cdr3_aa: CASSLGGGSYHEQYF
cdr3_nt: TGTGCCAGCAGCTTAGGTGGCGGGAGCTACCACGAGCAGTACTTC

j_call: TRBJ1-5
clone_size: once
v_call: TRBV12-5
d_call: NA
cdr3_length: 13
cdr3_aa: CASGLLHNQPQHF
cdr3_nt: TGTGCTAGTGGTTTGCTACATAATCAGCCCCAGCATTTT

j_call: TRBJ2-3
clone_size: few
v_call: TRBV20-1
d_call: NA
cdr3_length: 16
cdr3_aa: CSAETPTGSSTDTQYF
cdr3_nt: TGCAGTGCTGAAACCCCAACAGGGTCCAGCACAGATACGCAGTATTTT

j_call: TRBJ2-5
clone_size: many
v_call: TRBV30
d_call: NA
cdr3_length: 14
cdr3_aa: CAWSRARGGETQYF
cdr3_nt: TGTGCCTGGAGTAGAGCGAGAGGGGGAGAGACCCAGTACTTC

j_call: TRBJ1-2
clone_size: many
v_call: TRBV6-5
d_call: NA
cdr3_length: 14
cdr3_aa: CASSYPTLGYGYTF
cdr3_nt: TGTGCCAGCAGTTACCCCACATTAGGCTATGGCTACACCTTC

j_call: TRBJ2-5
clone_size: NA
v_call: TRBV18
d_call: TRBD2
cdr3_length: 14
cdr3_aa: CASSLGLGGETQYF
cdr3_nt: TGTGCCAGCTCACTGGGACTAGGTGGAGAGACCCAGTACTTC

j_call: TRBJ2-7
clone_size: many
v_call: TRBV6-2/TRBV6-3
d_call: TRBD2
cdr3_length: 16
cdr3_aa: CASSYLPRDYHDEQYF
cdr3_nt: TGTGCCAGCAGTTACCTCCCCCGGGACTACCACGACGAGCAGTACTTC

j_call: TRBJ1-1
clone_size: many
v_call: TRBV6-2/TRBV6-3
d_call: NA
cdr3_length: 15
cdr3_aa: CASSSEYSTNTEAFF
cdr3_nt: TGTGCCAGCAGTTCCGAATACTCAACGAACACTGAAGCTTTCTTT

j_call: TRBJ2-5
clone_size: NA
v_call: TRBV12-3/TRBV12-4
d_call: NA
cdr3_length: 15
cdr3_aa: CASSVDAGNQETQYF
cdr3_nt: TGTGCCAGCAGCGTTGACGCGGGGAACCAAGAGACCCAGTACTTC

j_call: TRBJ2-7
clone_size: many
v_call: TRBV27
d_call: NA
cdr3_length: 16
cdr3_aa: CASSLSSWRSSYEQYF
cdr3_nt: TGTGCCAGCAGTTTATCAAGCTGGCGGAGCTCCTACGAGCAGTACTTC